Listed here are 14 T cell receptor beta chains from one sample, sequenced in a study of human T cells and chemical hapten exposure. As for time point: patch test 1, 2 weeks after DPC sensitization. This sample's treatment: therapeutic diphenylcyclopropenone sensitization with weekly scalp DPC. TCRdb re-derived calls from the RACE reads in MiXCR, one entry per CDR3 protein. The profile shows more than 90,000 distinct CDR3 sequences, 10% to 13% of them singletons. Source: whole blood, taken in connection with sensitization to the hapten diphenylcyclopropenone (DPC). These receptors came from a man aged 35 to 55 with alopecia areata. Some clones in this sample may be carry-over from other donors' samples.

As regards this clonotype: A much larger clone lies one base from this, so it may be a read error. The chain carries TRBV7-2 and TRBJ1-2, with 7 bases fitting TRBD1. The CDR3 is 15 amino acids. The ends lost 4 bases at V and 0 bases at J; junction bases unmatched: 5. Germline V CDR1 and CDR2: SGHTA, FQGNSA. CDR3 nucleotides: TGTGCCAGCAGCTACGGACAGGAGTCTAACTATGGCTACACCTTC. Its translation: CASSYGQESNYGYTF.

This clonotype was observed many times. The chain joins TRBV11-2 to TRBJ2-6; D unclear. This CDR3 is built from 16 residues. The V gene lost 1 base and the J gene lost 0 bases, with 7 bases spanning the gap. CDR1 and CDR2 from the germline V gene are SGHAT and FQNNGV. The CDR3 DNA reads as TGTGCCAGCAGCTTAGTATCCTTCTCTGGGGCCAACGTCCTGACTTTC. It encodes CASSLVSFSGANVLTF.

The table lists this clonotype with a few counts. The chain has TRBV7-9 and TRBJ2-3, with TRBD2 matching 11 bases. Germline CDR1 SEHNR, CDR2 FQNEAQ (reference sequence). The CDR3 runs 14 residues. Trimming took 7 bases from V and 4 from J; bases not matched to a gene: 4. For the CDR3, the DNA is TGTGCCAGCACCCCGACTAGCGGGGCAGATACGCAGTATTTT. This sequence encodes CASTPTSGADTQYF.

This rearrangement joins TRBV5-1 to TRBJ2-1; the match to TRBD2 covers 9 bases. Unmatched junction bases numbered 7, after V lost 2 bases and J lost 7 bases. CDR1 is SGHRS, CDR2 YFSETQ, per germline. The CDR3 has 15 residues. Written as DNA, the CDR3 is TGCGCCAGCAGCTTTAGCGGGAGCCCGGTAAATGAGCAGTTCTTC. Amino acid sequence: CASSFSGSPVNEQFF.

This clonotype was counted at least ten times. The chain recombines TRBV7-8 with TRBJ2-1; 8 nucleotides agree with TRBD1. This CDR3 spans 15 amino acids. Germline loops: CDR1 SGHVS, CDR2 FQNEAQ. V gave up 5 bases and J gave up 6 bases; unmatched junction bases: 9. CDR3 sequence reads: CASSAWTGRSNEQFF. The CDR3 DNA is TGTGCCAGCAGCGCGTGGACAGGGAGGTCCAATGAGCAGTTCTTC.

The chain joins TRBV5-1 to TRBJ2-7, with 14 bases identical to TRBD2. Germline values: CDR1 SGHRS, CDR2 YFSETQ. The CDR3 contains 17 residues. V shed 4 bases and J 5 bases; nucleotides not matched to a gene: 11. CDR3 loop: CASSRGPGTSGSNEQYV. The CDR3, as DNA: TGCGCCAGCAGCCGGGGTCCTGGGACTAGCGGGAGCAACGAGCAGTACGTC.

This clonotype was detected ten times or more. The V gene is TRBV28, the J gene TRBJ1-5; 8 bases agree with TRBD1. The germline gives CDR1 MDHEN, CDR2 SYDVKM. The CDR3 loop spans 14 amino acids. Losses at the gene ends were 5 bases for V and 8 bases for J; bases not matched to a gene: 8. The CDR3 DNA reads TGTGCCAGCAGTCCCACAGGGGGAGGGGAGCCCCAGCATTTT. This sequence encodes CASSPTGGGEPQHF.

The J gene is TRBJ2-7, the V gene TRBV6-5; 15 bases are a match to TRBD2. The CDR3 sequence is 19 residues long. The germline gives CDR1 MNHEY, CDR2 SVGAGI. V was pared by 6 bases and J by 3 bases, with 15 bases of the junction left unmatched. CDR3 DNA: TGTGCCAGCAGCCTGGGACTAGCGGGGGGAGCTACGGACCTCTACGAGCAGTACTTC. Translated: CASSLGLAGGATDLYEQYF.

This clonotype was observed a few times. The rearrangement uses TRBV2 and TRBJ2-5; no clear D. The CDR3 covers 12 residues. The V gene lost 0 bases and the J gene lost 5 bases, with 4 bases spanning the gap. Germline-derived CDR1 and CDR2 are SNHLY and FYNNEI. For the CDR3, the DNA is TGTGCCAGCAGTGAAGCGGTCGAGACCCAGTACTTC. Translating gives CASSEAVETQYF.

This clonotype was seen more than once but under ten times. This chain uses TRBV25-1 with TRBJ1-2, with a possible D match to TRBD1 (6 bases). Germline V gene sequence: CDR1 MGHDK, CDR2 SYGVNS. This CDR3 has 18 amino acids. V lost 5 bases and J lost 3, with 25 bases in between. The CDR3 sequence is CASSRGDGGGWTHYGYTF. CDR3 DNA: TGTGCCAGCAGTAGAGGGGACGGGGGGGGCTGGACCCACTATGGCTACACCTTC.

The J gene is TRBJ2-7, the V gene TRBV6-2 or TRBV6-3; 10 positions agree with TRBD2. This CDR3 comprises 18 residues. Per germline, CDR1 MNHEY and CDR2 SVGEGT. V gave up 0 bases and J gave up 0 bases; unmatched junction bases: 8. CDR3 residues: CASSYSPSGSTRSYEQYV. CDR3 bases: TGTGCCAGCAGTTACTCCCCTAGCGGGAGTACCCGCTCCTACGAGCAGTACGTC.

The chain has TRBV6-2 or TRBV6-3 and TRBJ2-1; 8 nucleotides match TRBD2. This CDR3 contains 17 residues. V shed 7 bases, J shed 0 bases, and the junction held 11 bases outside the gene matches. Germline CDR1 MNHEY, CDR2 SVGEGT. CDR3 sequence: CASTFSSGWVSYNEQFF. In nucleotides, the CDR3 is TGTGCCAGCACTTTTTCTAGCGGGTGGGTCTCCTACAATGAGCAGTTCTTC.

This clonotype has only a few counts. The chain is built from TRBV4-2 and TRBJ2-7, with 11 bases fitting TRBD2. V shed 0 bases, J shed 4 bases, and the junction held 5 bases outside the gene matches. Germline lookup yields CDR1 LGHNA and CDR2 YNFKEQ. The length of the CDR3 is 16 residues. The CDR3 loop is CASSQDNSGRDYEQYF. The CDR3 DNA follows: TGTGCCAGCAGCCAAGACAATAGCGGGAGGGATTACGAGCAGTACTTC.

The chain is built from TRBV20-1 and TRBJ2-3; TRBD1 is a possible D gene (5 bases). V was pared by 3 bases and J by 4 bases, with 14 bases between. There are 14 residues in the CDR3. Germline V gene lookup returns CDR1 DFQATT and CDR2 SNEGSKA (reference sequence). The CDR3 reads CSASLRQNADTQYF. CDR3 in DNA: TGCAGTGCTAGCTTGAGACAGAACGCAGATACGCAGTATTTT.